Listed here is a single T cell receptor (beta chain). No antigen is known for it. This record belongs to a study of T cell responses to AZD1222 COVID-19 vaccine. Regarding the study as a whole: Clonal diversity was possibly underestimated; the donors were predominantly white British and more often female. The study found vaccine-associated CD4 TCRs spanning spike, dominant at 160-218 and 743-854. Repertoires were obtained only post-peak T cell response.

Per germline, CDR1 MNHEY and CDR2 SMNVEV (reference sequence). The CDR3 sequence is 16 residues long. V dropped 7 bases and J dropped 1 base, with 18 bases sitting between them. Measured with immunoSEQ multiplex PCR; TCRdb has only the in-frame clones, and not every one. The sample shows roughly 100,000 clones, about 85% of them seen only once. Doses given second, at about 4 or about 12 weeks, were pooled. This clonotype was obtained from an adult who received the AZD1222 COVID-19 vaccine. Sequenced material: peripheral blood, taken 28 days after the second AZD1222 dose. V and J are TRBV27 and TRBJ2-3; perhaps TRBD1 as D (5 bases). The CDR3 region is CASTSPRGAGTDTQYF. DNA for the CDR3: TGTGCCAGCACCTCTCCTCGTGGGGCAGGCACAGATACGCAGTATTTT.